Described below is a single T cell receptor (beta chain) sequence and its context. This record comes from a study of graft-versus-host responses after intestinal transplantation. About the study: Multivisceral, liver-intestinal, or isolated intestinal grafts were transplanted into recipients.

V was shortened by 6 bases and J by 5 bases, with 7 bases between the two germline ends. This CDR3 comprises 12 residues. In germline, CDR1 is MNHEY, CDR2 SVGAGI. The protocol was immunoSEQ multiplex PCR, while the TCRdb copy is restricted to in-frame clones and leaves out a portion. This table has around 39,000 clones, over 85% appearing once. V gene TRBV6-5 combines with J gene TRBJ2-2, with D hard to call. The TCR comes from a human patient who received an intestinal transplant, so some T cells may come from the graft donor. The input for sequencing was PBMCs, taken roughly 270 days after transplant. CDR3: CASRLYTGELFF. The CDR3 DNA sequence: TGTGCCAGCAGACTTTATACCGGGGAGCTGTTTTTT.